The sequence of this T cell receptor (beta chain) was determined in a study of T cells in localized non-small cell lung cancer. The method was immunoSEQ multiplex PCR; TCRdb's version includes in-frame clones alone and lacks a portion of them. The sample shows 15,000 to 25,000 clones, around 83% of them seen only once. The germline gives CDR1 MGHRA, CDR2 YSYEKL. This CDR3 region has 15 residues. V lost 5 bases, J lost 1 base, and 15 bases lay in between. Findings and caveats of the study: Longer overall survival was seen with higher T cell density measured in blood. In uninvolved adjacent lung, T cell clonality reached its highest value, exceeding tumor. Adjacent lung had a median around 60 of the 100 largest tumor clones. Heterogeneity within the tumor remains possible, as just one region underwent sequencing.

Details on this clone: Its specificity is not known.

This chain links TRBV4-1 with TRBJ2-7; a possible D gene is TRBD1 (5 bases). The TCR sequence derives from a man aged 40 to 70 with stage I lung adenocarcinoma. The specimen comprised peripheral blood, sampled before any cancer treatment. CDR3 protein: CASSDPTKGSYEQYF. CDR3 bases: TGCGCCAGCAGCGACCCGACGAAGGGGTCCTACGAGCAGTACTTC.